A selection of T cell receptor beta chains follows, all from one sample in a study of T cells after yellow fever vaccination. TCRdb analysed the 5' RACE reads with MiXCR anew, one entry per CDR3 protein. In the table there are 250,000 to 400,000 distinct CDR3 sequences, 4% to 5.5% of which are singletons. The input for sequencing was PBMCs, taken 15 days after the yellow fever booster vaccination. The receptor source for this set is a young man who received the YFV17D yellow fever vaccine. CDR3s include the opening cysteine and the closing phenylalanine or tryptophan. The order of the fields is clone size, J gene, D gene, V gene, CDR3 protein, CDR3 DNA. A D gene is named only where the DNA matches it firmly. Some rows mark clone size as missing; the rest say once, few, many or name a class of expanded clone.

few TRBJ2-5 . TRBV5-1 CASSFGREGGETQYF TGCGCCAGCAGCTTTGGTAGAGAAGGGGGAGAGACCCAGTACTTC
many TRBJ2-2 . TRBV28 CASSGGLAANTGELFF TGTGCCAGCAGTGGAGGTTTGGCAGCGAACACCGGGGAGCTGTTTTTT
. TRBJ2-1 . TRBV2 CASSGGTGEQFF TGTGCCAGCAGTGGAGGTACGGGGGAGCAGTTCTTC
many TRBJ1-5 . TRBV6-6 CASSYPLEGNQPQHF TGTGCCAGCAGTTATCCGTTAGAGGGCAATCAGCCCCAGCATTTT
few TRBJ2-3 TRBD2 TRBV7-2 CASSSKPGGGQYF TGTGCCAGCAGCTCTAAACCGGGGGGTGGGCAGTATTTT
many TRBJ2-5 . TRBV7-2 CASSQEPRGGRKTQYF TGTGCCAGCAGCCAAGAGCCCAGGGGTGGGAGAAAGACCCAGTACTTC
. TRBJ1-2 . TRBV6-1 CASSEMVLYGYTF TGTGCCAGCAGTGAAATGGTCCTCTATGGCTACACCTTC
few TRBJ2-3 . TRBV27 CASKTSSDTQYF TGTGCCAGCAAGACTAGTTCCGATACGCAGTATTTT
few TRBJ1-1 . TRBV5-6 CASSLGQGRWAFF TGTGCCAGCAGCTTGGGGCAGGGGAGATGGGCTTTCTTT
few TRBJ1-2 . TRBV3-1 CASSLRQDLLGYTF TGTGCCAGCAGCCTCCGACAAGACCTATTGGGCTACACCTTC
few TRBJ2-3 . TRBV28 CASHLRQGITDTQYF TGTGCCAGTCATCTTCGGCAGGGAATCACAGATACGCAGTATTTT
few TRBJ2-4 . TRBV5-4 CASSFGGANIQYF TGTGCCAGCAGCTTTGGCGGGGCAAACATTCAGTACTTC
. TRBJ2-5 TRBD1 TRBV5-1 CASSLEGGTGSSGKYF TGCGCCAGCAGCTTGGAAGGTGGGACAGGGAGTAGTGGAAAGTACTTC
. TRBJ2-1 . TRBV6-2/TRBV6-3 CASATIKKPDNEQFF TGTGCCAGCGCTACAATCAAAAAACCCGACAATGAGCAGTTCTTC
many TRBJ1-1 . TRBV20-1 CSAGQNTEAFF TGCAGTGCGGGACAGAACACTGAAGCTTTCTTT
few TRBJ1-1 . TRBV29-1 CSVLGDTEAFF TGCAGCGTTTTGGGGGACACTGAAGCTTTCTTT
. TRBJ2-1 . TRBV30 CAWSVRRGAISSYNEQFF TGTGCCTGGAGTGTACGGAGAGGAGCAATAAGCTCCTACAATGAGCAGTTCTTC
few TRBJ2-3 TRBD2 TRBV4-3 CASSHATRDYDTQYF TGCGCCAGCAGCCACGCAACCCGGGACTATGATACGCAGTATTTT
few TRBJ2-2 TRBD2 TRBV3-1 CASRGGGTSGTGELFF TGTGCCAGCAGAGGGGGAGGGACTAGCGGGACCGGGGAGCTGTTTTTT
few TRBJ1-6 . TRBV7-2 CASSSRDSDSPLHF TGTGCCAGCAGCTCCCGGGACTCAGATTCACCCCTCCACTTT